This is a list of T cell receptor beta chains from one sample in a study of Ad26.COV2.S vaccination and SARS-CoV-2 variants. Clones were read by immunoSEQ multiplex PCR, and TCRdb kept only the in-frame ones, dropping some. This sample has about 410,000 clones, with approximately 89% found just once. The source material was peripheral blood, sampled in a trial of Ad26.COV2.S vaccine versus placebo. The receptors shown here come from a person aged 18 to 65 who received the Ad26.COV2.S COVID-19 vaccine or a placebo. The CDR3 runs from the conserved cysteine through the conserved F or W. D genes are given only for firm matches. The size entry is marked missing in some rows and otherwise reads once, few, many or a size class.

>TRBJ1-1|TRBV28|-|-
TGTGCCAGCAGTTTAGGGGGGGCGAACACTGAAGCTTTCTTT
CASSLGGANTEAFF
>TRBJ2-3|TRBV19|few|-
TGTGCCAGTGGAGAGGGGCGGGGCACAGATACGCAGTATTTT
CASGEGRGTDTQYF
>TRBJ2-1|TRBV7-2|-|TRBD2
TGTGCCAGCAGCTCCAAGGTTGGCGGGAGTTACAATGAGCAGTTCTTC
CASSSKVGGSYNEQFF
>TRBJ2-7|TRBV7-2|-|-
TGTGCCAGCAGCTTCCGGGACTTCCGCGAGCAGTACTTC
CASSFRDFREQYF
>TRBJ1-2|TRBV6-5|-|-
TGTGCCAGCAGTCATAACTATGGCTACACCTTC
CASSHNYGYTF
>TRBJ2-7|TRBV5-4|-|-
TGTGCCAGCAGCTTGTCTGGGACGACAACCTACGAGCAGTACTTC
CASSLSGTTTYEQYF
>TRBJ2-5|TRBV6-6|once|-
TGTGCCAGCAGTTACTGGTGGGCCCATGGGGGGGAGACCCAGTACTTC
CASSYWWAHGGETQYF
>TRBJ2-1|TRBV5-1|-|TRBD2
TGCGCCAGCAGCCAAAGACCTAGCGGGAGCTCCTACAATGAGCAGTTCTTC
CASSQRPSGSSYNEQFF
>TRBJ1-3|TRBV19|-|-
TGTGCCAGTTCCGCGACAGTGAGCTCTGGAAACACCATATATTTT
CASSATVSSGNTIYF
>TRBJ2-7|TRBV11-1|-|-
TGTGCCAGCAGCCGCCATCCTCCCGAGCAGTACTTC
CASSRHPPEQYF
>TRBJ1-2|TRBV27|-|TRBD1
TGTGCCAGCAGGTCCCGGACAGGGGGTCATTATGGCTACACCTTC
CASRSRTGGHYGYTF
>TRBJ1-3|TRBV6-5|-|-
TGTGCCAGCACCCCCAGGGAGGGGCGAGGAAACACCATATATTTT
CASTPREGRGNTIYF
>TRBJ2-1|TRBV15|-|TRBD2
TGTGCCACCAGAGAAACAACGGCGGGAGCCTACTACAATGAGCAGTTCTTC
CATRETTAGAYYNEQFF
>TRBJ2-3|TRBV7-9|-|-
TGTGCCAGCAGCTTATGGTGGGAGACAGATACGCAGTATTTT
CASSLWWETDTQYF
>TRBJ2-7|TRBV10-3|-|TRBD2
TGTGCCATCGGCTTAGCGGGACTCACCTACGAGCAGTACTTC
CAIGLAGLTYEQYF
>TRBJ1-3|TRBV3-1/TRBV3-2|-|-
TGTGCCAGCAGCCAAGATCCCAGGGTATCTGGAAACACCATATATTTT
CASSQDPRVSGNTIYF
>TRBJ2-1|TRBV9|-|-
TGTGCCAGCAGCGTAGGAGTGGACTTTGTCCATGAGCAGTTCTTC
CASSVGVDFVHEQFF
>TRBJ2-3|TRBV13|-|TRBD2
TGTGCCAGCAGCTCCCTTAGCGGGAGGAGCACAGATACGCAGTATTTT
CASSSLSGRSTDTQYF
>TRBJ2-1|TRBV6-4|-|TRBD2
TGTGCCAGCAGTGATATAGCGGGGGATTACAATGAGCAGTTCTTC
CASSDIAGDYNEQFF
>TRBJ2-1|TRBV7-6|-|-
TGTGCCAGCAGCTTAGCGTCAGTCCCGAATGAGCAGTTCTTC
CASSLASVPNEQFF
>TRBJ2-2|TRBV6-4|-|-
TGTGCCAGCAGTGAAGGACCGTGGGCCGGGGAGCTGTTTTTT
CASSEGPWAGELFF
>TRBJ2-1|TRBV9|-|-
TGTGCCAGCAGCCCCAGGCAGGGGGGTTACAATGAGCAGTTCTTC
CASSPRQGGYNEQFF
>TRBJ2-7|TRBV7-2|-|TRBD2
TGTGCCAGCAGCTTAGCGCGGGGGGGTATGTCCTACGAGCAGTACTTC
CASSLARGGMSYEQYF
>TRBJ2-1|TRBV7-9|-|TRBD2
TGTGCCAGCAGCCCAAGGACTAGCGGTAGCTCCTACAATGAGCAGTTCTTC
CASSPRTSGSSYNEQFF
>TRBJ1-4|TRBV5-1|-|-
TGCGCCAGCAGCAGGGGGGGCTCCGGGACCCCCGGTGAAAAACTGTTTTTT
CASSRGGSGTPGEKLFF
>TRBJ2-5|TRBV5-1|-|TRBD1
TGCGCCAGCAGCTTGGAGGGACAGGGGGAGACCCAGTACTTC
CASSLEGQGETQYF
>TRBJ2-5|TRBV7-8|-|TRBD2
TGTGCCAGCAGCTTAGAAGCGGGGTCACAAGAGACCCAGTACTTC
CASSLEAGSQETQYF
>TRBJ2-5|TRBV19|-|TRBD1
TGTGCCAGTAGTAAGGGCCGAGGACAGGGGTTGGAGACCCAGTACTTC
CASSKGRGQGLETQYF
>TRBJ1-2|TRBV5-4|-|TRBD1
TGTGCCAGCAGCTTGATAGAGGGGGCGCATGGCTACACCTTC
CASSLIEGAHGYTF
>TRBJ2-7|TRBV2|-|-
TGTGCCAGCAGTGGAGAAAAGGGCCCCTACGAGCAGTACTTC
CASSGEKGPYEQYF
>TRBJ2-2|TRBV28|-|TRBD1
TGTGCCAGCAGCCCCTGGGAAGGGGGCAACGGGGAGCTGTTTTTT
CASSPWEGGNGELFF
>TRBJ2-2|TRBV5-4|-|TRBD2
TGTGCCAGCAGCTTGGGCGGGAGCGGCACCGGGGAGCTGTTTTTT
CASSLGGSGTGELFF
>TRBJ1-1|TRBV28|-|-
TGTGCCAGCAGTAACCTACGGGGGCTATTGACTGAAGCTTTCTTT
CASSNLRGLLTEAFF
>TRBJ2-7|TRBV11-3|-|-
TGTGCCAGCAGCCCGCAGGGTGGGACCTACGAGCAGTACTTC
CASSPQGGTYEQYF
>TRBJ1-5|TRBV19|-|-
TGTGCCAGTAGTATCTTTTCCCAACGACAGAGAATTTTAGGGAATCAGCCCCAGCATTTT
CASSIFSQRQRILGNQPQHF
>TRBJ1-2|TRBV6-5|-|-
TGTGCCAGCAGTTACGAGCGGGACGGGGGTAACTATGGCTACACCTTC
CASSYERDGGNYGYTF
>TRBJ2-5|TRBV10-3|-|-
TGTGCCATCAGGAGCGGGACACAAGAGACCCAGTACTTC
CAIRSGTQETQYF
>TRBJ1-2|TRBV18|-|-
TGTGCCAGCTCACCGGACAGAAGTCAGAACTATGGCTACACCTTC
CASSPDRSQNYGYTF
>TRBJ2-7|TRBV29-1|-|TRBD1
TGCAGCGTGGGACAGGGTGACGAGCAGTACTTC
CSVGQGDEQYF
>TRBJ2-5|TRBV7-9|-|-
TGTGCCGGGCAGGGTCAAGAGACCCAGTACTTC
CAGQGQETQYF
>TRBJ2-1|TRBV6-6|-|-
TGTGCCAGCAGTTGGGGGGGGCCGGGCAATGAGCAGTTCTTC
CASSWGGPGNEQFF
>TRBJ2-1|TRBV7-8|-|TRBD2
TGTGCCAGCAATGGGGGGGGCTCCTACAATGAGCAGTTCTTC
CASNGGGSYNEQFF
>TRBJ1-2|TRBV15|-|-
TGTGCCACCAGCAGAGATCGGAGCCAGAGCGGCTACACCTTC
CATSRDRSQSGYTF
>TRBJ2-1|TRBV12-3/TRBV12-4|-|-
TGTGCCAGCAGCCCGTCGCGGAACAATGAGCAGTTCTTC
CASSPSRNNEQFF
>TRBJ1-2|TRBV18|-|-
TGTGCCAGCTCACTAGGGACTTCGGATGGCTACACCTTC
CASSLGTSDGYTF
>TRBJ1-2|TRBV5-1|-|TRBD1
TGCGCCAGCAGCCACCGGACAGGGCGCGGCTACACCTTC
CASSHRTGRGYTF
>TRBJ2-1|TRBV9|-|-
TGTGCCAGCAGCGTAGTAGCGAATGAGCAGTTCTTC
CASSVVANEQFF
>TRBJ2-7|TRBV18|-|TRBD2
TGTGCCAGCTTTAAGACTAGCGGGGCTACCTACGAGCAGTACTTC
CASFKTSGATYEQYF
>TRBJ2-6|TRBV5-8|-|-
TGTGCCAGCAGCTTGGTGCGGGGAAGGGGAATGTCTGGGGCCAACGTCCTGACTTTC
CASSLVRGRGMSGANVLTF
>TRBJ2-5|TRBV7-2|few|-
TGTGCCAGCAGCTTCAGCCCGGACCGCCAAACCCAGTACTTC
CASSFSPDRQTQYF
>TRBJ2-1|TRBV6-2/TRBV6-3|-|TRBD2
TGTGCCAGCAGTCCCCGCCCCCCTCTTCTAGCGGGAGGGCCGTCCTACAATGAGCAGTTCTTC
CASSPRPPLLAGGPSYNEQFF
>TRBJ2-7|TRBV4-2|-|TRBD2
TGTGCCAGCAGCCGCAAGACTAGCGGTGATACCTACGAGCAGTACTTC
CASSRKTSGDTYEQYF
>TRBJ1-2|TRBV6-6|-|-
TGTGCCAGCAGTTCTACCCCTTACAGGACGGACTATGGCTACACCTTC
CASSSTPYRTDYGYTF
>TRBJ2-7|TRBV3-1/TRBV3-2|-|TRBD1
TGTGCCAGCAGCCAAGCCTGGCAGGGGGCCTACGAGCAGTACTTC
CASSQAWQGAYEQYF
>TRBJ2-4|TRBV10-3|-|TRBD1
TGTGCCATCAGCCCGACAGGGGCCAAAAACATTCAGTACTTC
CAISPTGAKNIQYF
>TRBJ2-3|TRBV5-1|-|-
TGCGCCAGCAGCTTGGCCTGGACAGCGAGCACAGATACGCAGTATTTT
CASSLAWTASTDTQYF
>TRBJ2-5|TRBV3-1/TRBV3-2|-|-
TGTGCCAGCAGCCACTCCAGGGAGACCCAGTACTTC
CASSHSRETQYF